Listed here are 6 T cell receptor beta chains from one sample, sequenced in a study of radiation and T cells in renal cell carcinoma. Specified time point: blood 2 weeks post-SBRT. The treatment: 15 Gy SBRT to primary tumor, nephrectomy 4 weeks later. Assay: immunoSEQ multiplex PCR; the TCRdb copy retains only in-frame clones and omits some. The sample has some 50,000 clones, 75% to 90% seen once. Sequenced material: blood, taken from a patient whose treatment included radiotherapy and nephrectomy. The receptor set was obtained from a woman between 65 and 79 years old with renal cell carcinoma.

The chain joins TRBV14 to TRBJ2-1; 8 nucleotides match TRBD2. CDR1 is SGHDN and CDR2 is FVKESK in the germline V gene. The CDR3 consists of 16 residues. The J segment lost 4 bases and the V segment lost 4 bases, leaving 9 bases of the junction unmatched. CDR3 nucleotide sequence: TGTGCCAGCAGCCGTAGCGGGGTTAACCTTTACAATGAGCAGTTCTTC. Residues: CASSRSGVNLYNEQFF.

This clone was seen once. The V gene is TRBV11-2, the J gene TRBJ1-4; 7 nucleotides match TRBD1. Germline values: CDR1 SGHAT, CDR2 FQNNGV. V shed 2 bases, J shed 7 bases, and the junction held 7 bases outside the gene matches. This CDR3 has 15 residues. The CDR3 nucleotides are TGTGCCAGCAGCTTAACGAGGGGGCGGGGTGAAAAACTGTTTTTT. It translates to CASSLTRGRGEKLFF.

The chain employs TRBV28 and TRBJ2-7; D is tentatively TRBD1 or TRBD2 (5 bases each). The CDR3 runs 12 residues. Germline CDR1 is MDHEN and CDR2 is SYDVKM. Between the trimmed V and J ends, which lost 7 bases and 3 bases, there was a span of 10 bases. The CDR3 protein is CASKGTDYEQYF. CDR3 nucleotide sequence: TGTGCCAGCAAAGGGACGGACTACGAGCAGTACTTC.

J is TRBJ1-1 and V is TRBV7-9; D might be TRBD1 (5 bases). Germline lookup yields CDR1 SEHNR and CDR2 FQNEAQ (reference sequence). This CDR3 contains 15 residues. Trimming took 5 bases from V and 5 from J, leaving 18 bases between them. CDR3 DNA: TGTGCCAGCAGCCCCAGGGAGTTGGGTGCGACTGAAGCTTTCTTT. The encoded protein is CASSPRELGATEAFF.

CDR3 sequence: CASSKKGQGGVLNTEAFF. CDR3 nucleotide sequence: TGTGCCAGCAGCAAAAAGGGACAGGGTGGGGTCCTGAACACTGAAGCTTTCTTT. The J gene is TRBJ1-1, the V gene TRBV21-1; the listed D gene, TRBD1, was not tested against the DNA. TRBV21-1 is reported as a pseudogene. There are 18 residues in the CDR3.

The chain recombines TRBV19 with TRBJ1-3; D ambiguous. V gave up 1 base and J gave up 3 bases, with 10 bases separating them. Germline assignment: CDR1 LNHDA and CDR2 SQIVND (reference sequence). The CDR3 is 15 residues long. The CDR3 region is CASSIAARGGNTIYF. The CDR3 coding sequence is TGTGCCAGTAGTATAGCGGCTCGAGGTGGAAACACCATATATTTT.